The 27 T cell receptor beta chains presented below share a single source sample, sequenced in a study of CD4 T cells in relation to SARS-CoV-2 and coronaviruses. Using immunoSEQ multiplex PCR, the repertoire was profiled, and TCRdb retains in-frame clones only, with some absent. This sample has just over 15,000 clones, with under 80% found just once. The unexposed donors gave CD4+ T cells in about 2010-2019, prior to COVID-19. The cells were cultured for 10 days before CD4+ T cells were isolated. Antigens for these TCRs are unknown. Sample: CD4+ T cells from PBMCs, cultured in vitro. Every receptor here comes from a human donor in good health.

V and J are TRBV19 and TRBJ1-5; TRBD1 matches at 8 bases. The CDR3 sequence is 16 residues long. Germline V gives CDR1 LNHDA, CDR2 SQIVND (reference sequence). The V gene end was trimmed by 3 bases and the J gene end by 7 bases; junction bases not matched to a gene: 11. In DNA, the CDR3 is TGTGCCAGTAGTATTCGGCGACAGGGGCCGAACCAGCCCCAGCATTTT. It specifies CASSIRRQGPNQPQHF.

J is TRBJ2-7 and V is TRBV28; TRBD2 matches at 7 bases. In germline, CDR1 is MDHEN, CDR2 SYDVKM. CDR3 length: 16 residues. Unmatched junction bases numbered 15, after V lost 5 bases and J lost 5 bases. CDR3 nucleotides: TGTGCCAGCAGTCCCCCAGGTGCGGGAGTTCTCCACGAGCAGTACTTC. Translating it yields CASSPPGAGVLHEQYF.

The gene calls are TRBV4-1 and TRBJ1-5, with unresolved D. This CDR3 contains 16 residues. Between the trimmed V and J ends, which lost 1 base and 5 bases, there was a span of 15 bases. The germline gives CDR1 MGHRA, CDR2 YSYEKL. In DNA, the CDR3 is TGCGCCAGCAGCCAAGTCGATATGGTTTTTTATCAGCCCCAGCATTTT. Its protein product is CASSQVDMVFYQPQHF.

The rearrangement joins TRBV9 to TRBJ2-1; 13 nucleotides match TRBD2. Losses at the gene ends were 2 bases for V and 5 bases for J; bases not matched to a gene: 1. The CDR3 extends over 15 amino acids. The germline CDR1 and CDR2 sequences are SGDLS and YYNGEE. CDR3 coding DNA: TGTGCCAGCAGCGTCGGGACTAGCGGGAACAATGAGCAGTTCTTC. Translation: CASSVGTSGNNEQFF.

This clone has a handful of counts. The CDR3 nucleotides read TGTGCCAGCAGCCCTATTGGGGGGAGCTCCTACGAGCAGTACTTC. Protein product: CASSPIGGSSYEQYF. The chain couples TRBV5-4 to TRBJ2-7, with a weak D call TRBD2 (6 bases). The CDR3 runs 15 residues. The V gene lost 4 bases and the J gene lost 0 bases, with 14 bases spanning the gap. In germline, CDR1 is SGHNT, CDR2 YYREEE (reference sequence).

The chain links TRBV30 to TRBJ2-3; D might be TRBD1 (6 bases). Germline loops: CDR1 GTSNPN, CDR2 SVGIG (reference sequence). The CDR3 has 16 amino acids. Trimming shortened V by 3 bases and J by 0 bases, and 16 bases separated the two germline ends. The CDR3 spells CAWRRTGHQSTDTQYF. Here the CDR3 DNA reads TGTGCCTGGAGACGAACGGGACACCAGAGCACAGATACGCAGTATTTT.

Only a few counts were recorded for this clone. This chain connects TRBV18 to TRBJ2-7, with 7 positions matching TRBD1. CDR1 is KGHSH and CDR2 is LQKENI in the germline V gene. The CDR3 is 13 amino acids. Losses at the gene ends were 4 bases for V and 1 base for J; bases not matched to a gene: 1. The CDR3 bases are TGTGCCAGCTCACGACAGGGATCCTACGAGCAGTACTTC. Protein sequence: CASSRQGSYEQYF.

DNA for the CDR3: TGTGCCAGCAGCTTACTTGGGGCTGACTCTGGAAACACCATATATTTT. It codes for CASSLLGADSGNTIYF. V is TRBV7-9 and J is TRBJ1-3; tentative D call: TRBD1 (5 bases). Trimming stripped 2 bases from V and 0 bases from J, with 11 bases between. The germline V gene encodes CDR1 SEHNR and CDR2 FQNEAQ (reference sequence). CDR3 length: 16 residues.

The table lists this clone with a few counts. This chain links TRBV7-7 with TRBJ2-7; 14 bases are a match to TRBD2. This CDR3 is 15 amino acids long. CDR1 is SSHAT, CDR2 FNYEAQ, per germline (reference sequence). Trimming took 5 bases from V and 5 from J; bases not matched to a gene: 5. DNA for the CDR3: TGTGCCAGCAGCAAGGGACTAGCGGGAGTCGACGAGCAGTACTTC. This encodes CASSKGLAGVDEQYF.

The chain uses TRBV24-1 and TRBJ2-2, with a possible D match to TRBD2 (5 bases). The CDR3 has 14 amino acids. Trimming removed 7 bases from V and 1 base from J, with 9 bases in between. In germline, CDR1 is KGHDR, CDR2 SFDVKD. The CDR3 nucleotides read TGTGCCACCAGCGGCCGGGGGAACACCGGGGAGCTGTTTTTT. It is translated as CATSGRGNTGELFF.

The V call is TRBV21-1, the J call TRBJ1-1. TRBV21-1 is reported as a pseudogene. CDR3 length equals 14 residues. The CDR3 nucleotides are TGTGCCAGCAGCCCCCGGACCGGGAACACTGAAGCTTTCTTT. This sequence encodes CASSPRTGNTEAFF.

This chain joins TRBV6-5 and TRBJ2-7; D tentatively reads TRBD1 or TRBD2 (5 bases each). V lost 5 bases to trimming and J lost 7 bases, with 12 bases between them. This CDR3 has 12 residues. Germline V gene data show CDR1 as MNHEY and CDR2 as SVGAGI. This chain's CDR3 is CASSNRWGEQYF. In nucleotides, the CDR3 is TGTGCCAGCAGTAACAGGTGGGGGGAGCAGTACTTC.

V usage is TRBV19 and J usage is TRBJ2-1, with D maybe TRBD2 (6 bases). The CDR3 is made up of 14 amino acids. Trimming took off 4 bases at V and 9 bases at J, with 16 bases between the two ends. Germline CDR1 reads LNHDA; CDR2 reads SQIVND (reference sequence). CDR3 sequence (DNA): TGTGCCAGTAGTAAGGAGGGTGGTTGGGGTGAGCAGTTCTTC. This codes for CASSKEGGWGEQFF. The full variable domain, with the rest looked up from reference TRBV19 and TRBJ2-1, is DGGITQSPKYLFRKEGQNVTLSCEQNLNHDAMYWYRQDPGQGLRLIYYSQIVNDFQKGDIAEGYSVSREKKESFPLTVTSAQKNPTAFYLCASSKEGGWGEQFFGPGTRLTVL.

This clone came up a few times. This chain uses TRBV5-1 with TRBJ2-7, with D tentatively TRBD1 or TRBD2 (5 bases each). CDR1 is SGHRS and CDR2 is YFSETQ in the germline V gene. Deletions cut 0 bases from V and 2 bases from J, with 15 bases between. This CDR3 is built from 16 residues. CDR3 region: CASSLGIMGRAYEQYF. The CDR3 nucleotides read TGCGCCAGCAGCTTGGGTATCATGGGGCGGGCCTACGAGCAGTACTTC.

CDR3 DNA sequence: TGTGCCAGCAGTGGATTGGACAGGGGGACTGGCTACACCTTC. This sequence encodes CASSGLDRGTGYTF. The V gene is TRBV2, the J gene TRBJ1-2, with 10 bases matching TRBD1. The V and J ends lost 4 bases and 7 bases, in that order; junction bases with no gene match: 6. Germline V gives CDR1 SNHLY, CDR2 FYNNEI. The CDR3 is 14 residues long.

This clone was seen only a few times. V is TRBV20-1 and J is TRBJ1-5, with D unresolved. Germline loops: CDR1 DFQATT, CDR2 SNEGSKA (reference sequence). Trimming took off 3 bases at V and 1 base at J, with 13 bases between the two ends. This CDR3 comprises 15 residues. The CDR3 DNA sequence: TGCAGTGCTAGTCCCGGGAGTAGGAGCAATCAGCCCCAGCATTTT. Protein sequence: CSASPGSRSNQPQHF.

The CDR3 DNA reads TGTGCCAGCAGCTCCGGGACAGGGGGGAATTACAATGAGCAGTTCTTC. It is translated as CASSSGTGGNYNEQFF. The V gene is TRBV5-8, the J gene TRBJ2-1; the match to TRBD1 covers 11 bases. V lost 3 bases and J lost 4; bases outside the gene matches: 6. Germline values: CDR1 SGHTS, CDR2 YDEGEE. The CDR3 is made up of 16 amino acids.

The V call is TRBV27, the J call TRBJ2-2; TRBD2 aligns across 14 bases. Germline trimming cut 5 bases from V and 3 bases from J; bases unmatched to any gene: 11. The CDR3 runs to 19 residues. CDR1 is MNHEY and CDR2 is SMNVEV in the germline V gene (reference sequence). In DNA form, the CDR3 reads TGTGCCAGCAGTGTATATCTCGGGACTAGCGGGAGATACACCGGGGAGCTGTTTTTT. Translated: CASSVYLGTSGRYTGELFF.

This chain joins TRBV7-9 and TRBJ1-4; weak D call: TRBD1 (5 bases). V lost 5 bases, J lost 3 bases, and 7 bases lay in between. The CDR3 is 13 amino acids. Germline-derived CDR1 and CDR2 are SEHNR and FQNEAQ (reference sequence). The CDR3 protein is CASSRDSNEKLFF. CDR3 nucleotide sequence: TGTGCCAGCAGCCGGGACTCTAATGAAAAACTGTTTTTT.

This sequence joins TRBV5-5 and TRBJ1-2; TRBD1 aligns across 10 bases. V lost 4 bases, J lost 1 base, and 1 base stayed unmatched. Germline V gene data show CDR1 as SGHKS and CDR2 as YYEKEE (reference sequence). CDR3 length: 14 amino acids. The CDR3 nucleotides are TGTGCCAGCAGCAGGGACAGGGGTAACTATGGCTACACCTTC. Protein: CASSRDRGNYGYTF.

The chain uses TRBV12-3 or TRBV12-4 and TRBJ2-1; D is unclear. The ends were cut back, 2 bases at V and 9 bases at J, with 11 bases in the middle. This CDR3 contains 13 residues. CDR3 DNA sequence: TGTGCCAGCAGTTTAACCACTACCGGTGAGCAGTTCTTC. Protein sequence: CASSLTTTGEQFF.

This clone came up a few times. The chain uses TRBV6-6 and TRBJ2-7, with 7 bases identical to TRBD1. The CDR3 has 14 residues. J was trimmed by 3 bases and V by 6 bases; bases with no gene match: 8. Germline CDR1 reads MNHNY; CDR2 reads SVGAGI (reference sequence). The CDR3 nucleotides read TGTGCCAGCAGCACCGGGACAGTAAACTACGAGCAGTACTTC. It encodes CASSTGTVNYEQYF.

This chain connects TRBV30 to TRBJ1-1; D remains ambiguous. Trimming stripped 3 bases from V and 5 bases from J, with 7 bases between. This CDR3 comprises 11 residues. Germline CDR1 reads GTSNPN; CDR2 reads SVGIG (reference sequence). The CDR3 nucleotides are TGTGCCTGGAGGTGGGAGACTGAAGCTTTCTTT. This codes for CAWRWETEAFF.

The chain recombines TRBV7-9 with TRBJ2-1; 12 positions match TRBD1. Germline V lookup: CDR1 SEHNR, CDR2 FQNEAQ (reference sequence). The J segment lost 9 bases and the V segment lost 2 bases, leaving 5 bases of the junction unmatched. CDR3 length: 15 amino acids. Written as DNA, the CDR3 is TGTGCCAGCAGCTTATTTGGGACAGGGGGCTTTGAGCAGTTCTTC. This translates into CASSLFGTGGFEQFF. The full variable domain, rest sourced from reference TRBV7-9 and TRBJ2-1, is DTGVSQNPRHKITKRGQNVTFRCDPISEHNRLYWYRQTLGQGPEFLTYFQNEAQLEKSRLLSDRFSAERPKGSFSTLEIQRTEQGDSAMYLCASSLFGTGGFEQFFGPGTRLTVL.

This rearrangement joins TRBV5-4 to TRBJ2-3, with 11 bases identical to TRBD2. From germline, CDR1 is SGHNT and CDR2 YYREEE (reference sequence). The CDR3 consists of 16 residues. The J segment lost 6 bases and the V segment lost 5 bases, leaving 11 bases of the junction unmatched. Written as DNA, the CDR3 is TGTGCCAGCAGGCGGGGGACTAGCGGCCCCTCGGATACGCAGTATTTT. It translates to CASRRGTSGPSDTQYF.

The chain carries TRBV7-9 and TRBJ2-3; 11 positions match TRBD1. This CDR3 is 14 amino acids long. The V segment lost 5 bases and the J segment 4 bases; nucleotides outside the gene matches: 2. The germline V gene encodes CDR1 SEHNR and CDR2 FQNEAQ (reference sequence). CDR3 DNA sequence: TGTGCCAGCAGCACGGGACAGGGGGCAGATACGCAGTATTTT. It yields the protein CASSTGQGADTQYF. The whole variable domain, remainder taken from reference TRBV7-9 and TRBJ2-3, is DTGVSQNPRHKITKRGQNVTFRCDPISEHNRLYWYRQTLGQGPEFLTYFQNEAQLEKSRLLSDRFSAERPKGSFSTLEIQRTEQGDSAMYLCASSTGQGADTQYFGPGTRLTVL.

In its sample, this clone was seen once. The chain couples TRBV20-1 to TRBJ2-5; D ambiguous. The CDR3 has 11 residues. Germline values: CDR1 DFQATT, CDR2 SNEGSKA (reference sequence). Trimming took 3 bases from V and 5 from J, leaving 7 bases between them. The CDR3 region is CSASLGETQYF. As DNA, the CDR3 is TGCAGTGCTAGTCTAGGGGAGACCCAGTACTTC.